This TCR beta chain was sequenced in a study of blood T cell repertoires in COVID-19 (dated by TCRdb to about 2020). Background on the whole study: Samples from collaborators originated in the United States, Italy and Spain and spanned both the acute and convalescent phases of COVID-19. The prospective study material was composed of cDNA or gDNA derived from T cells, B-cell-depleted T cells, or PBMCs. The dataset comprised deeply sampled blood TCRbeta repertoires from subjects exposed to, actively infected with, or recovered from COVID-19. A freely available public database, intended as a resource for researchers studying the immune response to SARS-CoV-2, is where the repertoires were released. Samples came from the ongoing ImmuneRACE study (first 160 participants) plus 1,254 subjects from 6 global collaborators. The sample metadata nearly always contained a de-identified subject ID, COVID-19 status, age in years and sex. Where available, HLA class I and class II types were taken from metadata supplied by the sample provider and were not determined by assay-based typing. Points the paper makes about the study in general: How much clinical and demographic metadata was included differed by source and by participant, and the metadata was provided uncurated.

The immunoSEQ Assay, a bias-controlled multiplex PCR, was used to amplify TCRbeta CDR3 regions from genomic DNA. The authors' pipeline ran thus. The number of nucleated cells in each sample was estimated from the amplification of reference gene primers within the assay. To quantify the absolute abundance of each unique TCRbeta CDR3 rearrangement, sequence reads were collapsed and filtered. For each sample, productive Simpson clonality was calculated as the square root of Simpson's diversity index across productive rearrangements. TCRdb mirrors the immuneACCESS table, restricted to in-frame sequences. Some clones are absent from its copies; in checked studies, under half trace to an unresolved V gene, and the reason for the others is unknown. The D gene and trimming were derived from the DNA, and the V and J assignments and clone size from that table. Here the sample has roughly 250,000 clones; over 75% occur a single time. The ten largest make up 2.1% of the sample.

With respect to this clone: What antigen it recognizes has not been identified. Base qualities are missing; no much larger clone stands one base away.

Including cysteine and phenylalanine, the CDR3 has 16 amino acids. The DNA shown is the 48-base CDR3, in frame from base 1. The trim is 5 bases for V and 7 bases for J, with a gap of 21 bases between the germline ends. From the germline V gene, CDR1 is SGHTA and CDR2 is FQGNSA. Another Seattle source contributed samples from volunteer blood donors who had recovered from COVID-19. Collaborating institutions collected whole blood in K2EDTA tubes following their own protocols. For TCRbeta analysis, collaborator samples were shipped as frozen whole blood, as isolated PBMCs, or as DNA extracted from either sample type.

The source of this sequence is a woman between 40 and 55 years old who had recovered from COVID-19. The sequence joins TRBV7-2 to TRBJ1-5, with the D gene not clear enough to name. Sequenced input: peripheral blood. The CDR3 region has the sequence CASSPIGGQVGQPQHF. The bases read TGTGCCAGCAGCCCAATAGGCGGGCAGGTTGGCCAGCCCCAGCATTTT.